Following are 24 T cell receptor beta chains from one sample sequenced in a study of cytomegalovirus exposure and HLA in healthy donors. The PCR used 60 Vbeta and 13 Jbeta primers. Here immunoSEQ multiplex PCR was the method, and the copy in TCRdb shows in-frame clones only, minus some. The data show some 110,000 clones, 70% to 85% seen once. The material sequenced was PBMCs. These receptors all come from a man aged 50-60 years in good health and CMV-seropositive.

This clone was counted between two and nine times. This rearrangement joins TRBV2 to TRBJ2-3, with TRBD2 matching 11 bases. The CDR3 covers 15 residues. CDR1 is SNHLY, CDR2 FYNNEI, per germline. Trimming removed 4 bases from V and 5 bases from J; junction bases left unmatched: 5. The CDR3 bases are TGTGCCAGCAGTGGACTAGCGGGATCGGGAGATACGCAGTATTTT. This translates into CASSGLAGSGDTQYF.

The rearrangement links TRBV4-1 to TRBJ1-2; no clear D. This CDR3 contains 15 residues. V was cut by 4 bases and J by 8 bases, with 20 bases left in between. Looked up from germline, CDR1 is MGHRA and CDR2 is YSYEKL. The CDR3 nucleotides are TGCGCCAGCAGCCCGACAACCCTTTGGAGCGGGGGCTACACCTTC. Residues: CASSPTTLWSGGYTF.

The rearrangement links TRBV7-9 to TRBJ2-6; 8 bases align to TRBD1. The V segment lost 5 bases and the J segment 2 bases; nucleotides outside the gene matches: 11. This CDR3 contains 18 residues. Per germline, CDR1 SEHNR and CDR2 FQNEAQ (reference sequence). The CDR3 DNA follows: TGTGCCAGCAGCCCCAGGGGCCAGGGGGCCCCTGGGGCCAACGTCCTGACTTTC. Its protein is CASSPRGQGAPGANVLTF.

CDR3 nucleotides: TGTGCCAGCAGTTTAACGGGACAGGGGTATGGCTACACCTTC. This encodes CASSLTGQGYGYTF. V usage is TRBV28 and J usage is TRBJ1-2, with TRBD1 matching 10 bases. CDR3 length: 14 amino acids. The germline V gene encodes CDR1 MDHEN and CDR2 SYDVKM. Trimming cost V 2 bases and J 5 bases; bases outside gene matches: 2.

V and J are TRBV5-5 and TRBJ2-3, with 9 bases aligning to TRBD1. The CDR3 consists of 16 residues. Trimming removed 0 bases from V and 5 bases from J; junction bases left unmatched: 7. From germline, CDR1 is SGHKS and CDR2 YYEKEE (reference sequence). In DNA form, the CDR3 reads TGTGCCAGCAGCTTGGTGGGGACAGGGAGGAGAGATACGCAGTATTTT. Residues: CASSLVGTGRRDTQYF.

The V gene is TRBV7-6, the J gene TRBJ1-1; TRBD1 is a possible D gene (5 bases). Per germline, CDR1 SGHVS and CDR2 FNYEAQ. The CDR3 length is 15 residues. V lost 2 bases and J 1 base, leaving 11 bases between the germline ends. The CDR3 DNA sequence: TGTGCCAGCAGCTTACGACAGCTCTCGAACACTGAAGCTTTCTTT. As protein: CASSLRQLSNTEAFF.

Here the CDR3 reads CASSPGLAANNEQFF. CDR3 sequence (DNA): TGTGCCAGCAGCCCGGGACTAGCAGCCAACAATGAGCAGTTCTTC. The chain combines TRBV25-1 with TRBJ2-1; 9 bases align to TRBD2. J lost 5 bases, V lost 6 bases, and 8 bases had no gene match. Germline CDR1 is MGHDK and CDR2 is SYGVNS. The length of the CDR3 is 15 residues. Drawing the rest from reference TRBV25-1 and TRBJ2-1, the complete variable domain is EADIYQTPRYLVIGTGKKITLECSQTMGHDKMYWYQQDPGMELHLIHYSYGVNSTEKGDLSSESTVSRIRTEHFPLTLESARPSHTSQYLCASSPGLAANNEQFFGPGTRLTVL.

This chain connects TRBV5-1 to TRBJ2-2; 10 nucleotides align to TRBD2. CDR1 and CDR2 (germline): SGHRS, YFSETQ. The CDR3 loop spans 15 amino acids. Unmatched junction bases numbered 4, after V lost 5 bases and J lost 3 bases. For the CDR3, the DNA is TGCGCCAGCAGACCGGGGACTAGCGACACCGGGGAGCTGTTTTTT. Protein product: CASRPGTSDTGELFF.

The CDR3 sequence is CASSEVAPNTEAFF. DNA for the CDR3: TGTGCCAGCAGTGAAGTGGCCCCGAACACTGAAGCTTTCTTT. V is TRBV6-1 and J is TRBJ1-1; D not resolved. Germline CDR1 MNHNS, CDR2 SASEGT. The V gene lost 1 base and the J gene lost 1 base, with 7 bases spanning the gap. This CDR3 is built from 14 residues.

This chain joins TRBV4-3 and TRBJ2-1; 7 bases are shared with TRBD1. J gave up 0 bases and V 3 bases, and 5 bases lay outside the gene matches. CDR3 size: 16 residues. CDR1 LGHNA and CDR2 YSLEER come from the germline V gene. The CDR3 bases are TGCGCCAGCAGCCAGTCGACAGGGAGCTCCTACAATGAGCAGTTCTTC. This gives the protein CASSQSTGSSYNEQFF.

The table lists this clone with a few counts. The V and J genes are TRBV7-2 and TRBJ2-3; 9 bases are a match to TRBD2. Germline-derived CDR1 and CDR2 are SGHTA and FQGNSA. J gave up 4 bases and V 5 bases, and 7 bases lay outside the gene matches. The CDR3 contains 15 residues. The CDR3 sequence is CASSPAGGRADTQYF. As DNA, the CDR3 is TGTGCCAGCAGCCCAGCGGGAGGTCGGGCAGATACGCAGTATTTT.

The chain links TRBV19 to TRBJ1-2; D is unclear. This CDR3 region has 12 residues. CDR1 is LNHDA, CDR2 SQIVND, per germline (reference sequence). Between the trimmed V and J ends, which lost 7 bases and 7 bases, there was a span of 13 bases. CDR3 DNA: TGTGCCAGTAATCCGACCACGGGTGGCTACACCTTC. Translation: CASNPTTGGYTF.

The chain links TRBV29-1 to TRBJ2-3; 8 bases match TRBD1. Germline V lookup: CDR1 SQVTM, CDR2 ANQGSEA. With 6 bases clipped from V and 3 bases from J, the junction kept 5 bases outside the gene matches. The CDR3 loop spans 13 amino acids. The chain's CDR3 is CSVARTGTDTQYF. The CDR3 DNA follows: TGCAGCGTGGCCCGGACAGGGACAGATACGCAGTATTTT.

The J gene is TRBJ1-5, the V gene TRBV2; TRBD1 matches at 8 bases. Looked up from germline, CDR1 is SNHLY and CDR2 is FYNNEI. V trimming: 2 bases; J trimming: 7 bases; junction bases outside the gene matches: 10. The CDR3 sequence is 16 residues long. CDR3 DNA sequence: TGTGCCAGCAGTGAATTCGGTACAGGGGGGGGACAGCCCCAGCATTTT. This codes for CASSEFGTGGGQPQHF.

The chain employs TRBV19 and TRBJ2-1; 12 bases map to TRBD2. V trimming: 4 bases; J trimming: 6 bases; junction bases outside the gene matches: 4. The germline V gene encodes CDR1 LNHDA and CDR2 SQIVND (reference sequence). This CDR3 region has 15 residues. The CDR3 sequence: CASSTLAGGTNEQFF. In nucleotides, the CDR3 is TGTGCCAGTAGTACCCTAGCGGGGGGGACCAATGAGCAGTTCTTC.

A single count supports this clone. The chain uses TRBV14 and TRBJ1-6, with D uncertain. Germline CDR1 and CDR2: SGHDN and FVKESK. The V end lost 4 bases, the J end lost 5 bases, and 15 bases lay between the germline ends. CDR3 length equals 16 residues. The DNA for the CDR3 is TGTGCCAGCAGCCCTATGTGGGTAGACAATAATTCACCCCTCCACTTT. Its translation: CASSPMWVDNNSPLHF. The full variable domain, in which reference TRBV14 and TRBJ1-6 provide the parts outside the CDR3, is EAGVTQFPSHSVIEKGQTVTLRCDPISGHDNLYWYRRVMGKEIKFLLHFVKESKQDESGMPNNRFLAERTGGTYSTLKVQPAELEDSGVYFCASSPMWVDNNSPLHFGNGTRLTVT.

This clone was seen only a few times. The V and J genes are TRBV30 and TRBJ1-2, with D perhaps TRBD1 (5 bases). The CDR3 sequence is 13 residues long. The V gene's germline CDR1 is GTSNPN and CDR2 SVGIG (reference sequence). The germline V and J ends were trimmed by 3 bases and 4 bases, with 12 bases remaining between them. The CDR3 reads CAWSGMTVYGYTF. CDR3 DNA: TGTGCCTGGAGCGGAATGACAGTCTATGGCTACACCTTC.

J is TRBJ1-3 and V is TRBV28; unclear D gene. Germline V CDR1 and CDR2: MDHEN, SYDVKM. This CDR3 region has 15 residues. V gave up 6 bases and J gave up 3 bases, with 15 bases separating them. CDR3 coding DNA: TGTGCCAGCAGCGCCGTAACTCTACTTGGAAACACCATATATTTT. Protein: CASSAVTLLGNTIYF.

The CDR3 loop reads CAWSVLSGRTPGELFF. Here the CDR3 DNA reads TGTGCCTGGAGTGTCTTGAGCGGGAGGACGCCCGGGGAGCTGTTTTTT. V usage is TRBV30 and J usage is TRBJ2-2; 9 positions match TRBD2. This CDR3 is built from 16 residues. Germline CDR1 reads GTSNPN; CDR2 reads SVGIG (reference sequence). After removal of 0 bases from V and 6 bases from J, the junction contained 8 bases not matched to a gene.

The rearrangement joins TRBV30 to TRBJ2-7; TRBD1 matches 7 bases. The CDR3 runs 13 residues. Germline CDR1 and CDR2: GTSNPN and SVGIG (reference sequence). The junction had 7 bases not matched to a gene; V was cut back by 2 bases and J by 6 bases. CDR3 coding DNA: TGTGCCTGGAGTCCCTCCTACAGGGGCGAGCAGTACTTC. Protein sequence: CAWSPSYRGEQYF.

The rearrangement joins TRBV19 to TRBJ1-1, with D hard to call. CDR1 is LNHDA and CDR2 is SQIVND in the germline V gene (reference sequence). The CDR3 is 12 amino acids. V lost 6 bases to trimming and J lost 7 bases, with 12 bases between them. This CDR3 reads CASSHLSGEAFF. CDR3 bases: TGTGCCAGTAGCCACCTCTCGGGTGAAGCTTTCTTT.

This chain joins TRBV18 and TRBJ2-2; the match to TRBD1 covers 7 bases. This CDR3 comprises 14 residues. Germline values: CDR1 KGHSH, CDR2 LQKENI. V dropped 8 bases and J dropped 3; count of bases not matched to a gene: 6. CDR3 DNA: TGTGCCAGCCGCCCCCAGGGGGACACCGGGGAGCTGTTTTTT. This sequence encodes CASRPQGDTGELFF.

This clone was seen once. This chain connects TRBV5-5 to TRBJ2-5, with a weak D call TRBD1 (5 bases). Per the germline V gene, CDR1 is SGHKS and CDR2 is YYEKEE (reference sequence). The V and J ends lost 4 bases and 11 bases respectively, with 12 bases between them. CDR3 length: 11 amino acids. As DNA, the CDR3 is TGTGCCAGCAGCGGTCCTGGGGCACAGTACTTC. Its protein product is CASSGPGAQYF. Based on the CDR3 plus reference TRBV5-5 and TRBJ2-5, the full variable domain is DAGVTQSPTHLIKTRGQQVTLRCSPISGHKSVSWYQQVLGQGPQFIFQYYEKEERGRGNFPDRFSARQFPNYSSELNVNALLLGDSALYLCASSGPGAQYFGPGTRLLVL.

The gene calls are TRBV2 and TRBJ2-5; 9 bases line up with TRBD2. The CDR3 runs to 15 residues. V was clipped by 6 bases and J by 7 bases; unmatched bases: 12. From germline, CDR1 is SNHLY and CDR2 FYNNEI. CDR3 amino acids: CASRVWTSEAGTQYF. As DNA, the CDR3 is TGTGCCAGCAGGGTCTGGACTAGCGAGGCGGGGACCCAGTACTTC.